The 25 T cell receptor beta chains below were found in one sample sequenced in a study of T-cell memory formation after mild COVID-19 (dated by TCRdb to about 2021). Library generation was performed with 5' RACE. The data were produced on an Illumina NovaSeq 6000. The raw public data were reprocessed by TCRdb itself: fastp quality trimming at Q25, MiXCR clonotype calling, in-frame beta chains only. Entries that share a CDR3 protein sequence are merged under the most common genes and DNA. In all, the sample holds more than 450,000 distinct CDR3 sequences, and approximately 18% of those were seen once. The ten biggest clones cover about 12% of the sample. The sequenced sample consisted of PBMCs or a T cell subset sorted from them (not recorded which). The receptors were sampled from an adult woman who had mild COVID-19 (a few samples of this study predate the infection). The sample titles of this study are shuffled in the database, so cell type and time point are left out; the donor was told from shared clones.

The chain recombines TRBV19 with TRBJ1-5, with D unresolved. Germline CDR1 is LNHDA and CDR2 is SQIVND (reference sequence). The V end lost 1 base, the J end lost 2 bases, and 9 bases lay between the germline ends. The CDR3 spans 15 residues. The CDR3 nucleotides read TGTGCCAGTAGTATAGCAGAGGAGCGCAATCAGCCCCAGCATTTT. Protein sequence: CASSIAEERNQPQHF.

This clonotype was seen many times. Relative to the germline gene, one junction end is altered; a read error may explain this. The V and J genes are TRBV5-1 and TRBJ1-2, with D hard to call. Germline CDR1 SGHRS, CDR2 YFSETQ. There are 14 residues in the CDR3. The DNA for the CDR3 is TGTGCCAGCAGCTTGGAGGCGGGAAACTATGGCTACACCTTC. Residues: CASSLEAGNYGYTF.

This clonotype was observed once. Compared with germline, one end of the junction differs, possibly owing to a read error. The rearrangement links TRBV7-7 to TRBJ2-3; the match to TRBD2 covers 7 bases. CDR1 is SSHAT and CDR2 is FNYEAQ in the germline V gene (reference sequence). The CDR3 is 14 amino acids. DNA for the CDR3: TGTGCTAGCAGCTCCTCGCGGGAGTCAGATACGCAGTATTTT. Residues: CASSSSRESDTQYF. The full variable domain, rest sourced from reference TRBV7-7 and TRBJ2-3, is GAGVSQSPRYKVTKRGQDVTLRCDPISSHATLYWYQQALGQGPEFLTYFNYEAQPDKSGLPSDRFSAERPEGSISTLTIQRTEQRDSAMYRCASSSSRESDTQYFGPGTRLTVL.

The rearrangement links TRBV24-1 to TRBJ2-1; D gene uncertain. With 6 bases removed from V and 8 bases from J, the gap between germline ends came to 19 bases. CDR3 length equals 15 residues. Germline V CDR1 and CDR2: KGHDR, SFDVKD. CDR3 nucleotides: TGTGCCACCAGTCCCCCAGGCCCACCTCTCGATGAGCAGTTCTTC. Its translation: CATSPPGPPLDEQFF.

J is TRBJ2-2 and V is TRBV7-9; no clear D. This CDR3 is 14 amino acids long. Germline loops: CDR1 SEHNR, CDR2 FQNEAQ (reference sequence). V lost 2 bases and J lost 0, with 4 bases in between. DNA of the CDR3: TGTGCCAGCAGCTTAAAGTCGAACACCGGGGAGCTGTTTTTT. Protein product: CASSLKSNTGELFF.

This clonotype was observed a few times. This chain joins TRBV18 and TRBJ2-7; 8 bases match TRBD1. This CDR3 has 14 amino acids. The V segment lost 2 bases and the J segment 3 bases; nucleotides outside the gene matches: 3. Germline CDR1 is KGHSH and CDR2 is LQKENI. In DNA form, the CDR3 reads TGTGCCAGCTCACCATCCGGACAGGGCTACGAGCAGTACTTC. Encoded protein: CASSPSGQGYEQYF.

This clonotype has more than one count but fewer than ten. The chain carries TRBV5-1 and TRBJ2-2; D is perhaps TRBD1 (6 bases). The CDR3 is 17 amino acids. V gave up 0 bases and J gave up 0 bases, with 12 bases separating them. In germline, CDR1 is SGHRS, CDR2 YFSETQ. Here the CDR3 DNA reads TGCGCCAGCAGCTTGGAGCAATGGACAGCGAACACCGGGGAGCTGTTTTTT. Translated, it gives CASSLEQWTANTGELFF.

This clonotype occurred a few times. This sequence joins TRBV30 and TRBJ1-1; 8 positions agree with TRBD1. The J segment lost 3 bases and the V segment lost 8 bases, leaving 11 bases of the junction unmatched. The CDR3 is 14 residues long. The germline CDR1 and CDR2 sequences are GTSNPN and SVGIG (reference sequence). The CDR3 DNA reads as TGTGCCCAAACACCAGGGGGCCGGGACACTGAAGCTTTCTTT. Residues: CAQTPGGRDTEAFF.

This clonotype has a handful of counts. The rearrangement uses TRBV7-2 and TRBJ2-7; D not certain. Trimming took off 1 base at V and 3 bases at J, with 10 bases between the two ends. The germline V gene has CDR1 SGHTA and CDR2 FQGNSA. The CDR3 totals 14 residues. In nucleotides, the CDR3 is TGTGCCAGCAGCTTAGATCCAGGATTCTACGAGCAGTACTTC. Translation: CASSLDPGFYEQYF.

This clonotype was seen a few times. The rearrangement links TRBV7-2 to TRBJ2-7; a possible D gene is TRBD2 (6 bases). The CDR3 has 15 residues. Germline CDR1 is SGHTA and CDR2 is FQGNSA. V dropped 6 bases and J dropped 3 bases, with 18 bases sitting between them. CDR3 amino acids: CASSLYPPSVYEQYF. In DNA form, the CDR3 reads TGTGCCAGCAGTCTATACCCGCCTAGCGTCTACGAGCAGTACTTC.

This sequence joins TRBV3-1 and TRBJ2-1; no definite D call. This CDR3 comprises 12 residues. The germline V gene encodes CDR1 LGHDT and CDR2 YNNKEL (reference sequence). The V end was cut by 8 bases, the J end by 3 bases, with 8 bases between. CDR3 loop: CASQDDYNEQFF. The CDR3 DNA is TGTGCCAGCCAGGACGACTACAATGAGCAGTTCTTC.

The chain links TRBV5-1 to TRBJ2-7, with a possible D match to TRBD2 (5 bases). The CDR3 extends over 14 amino acids. V lost 0 bases to trimming and J lost 3 bases, with 10 bases between them. CDR1 SGHRS and CDR2 YFSETQ come from the germline V gene. The CDR3 DNA sequence: TGCGCCAGCAGCTTGGAGGGAGCTATCTACGAGCAGTACTTC. It codes for CASSLEGAIYEQYF.

This clonotype occurred a few times. The J gene is TRBJ1-3, the V gene TRBV3-1; the D gene is possibly TRBD1 (5 bases). Trimming removed 0 bases at V and 2 bases at J, with 17 bases between. Germline lookup yields CDR1 LGHDT and CDR2 YNNKEL (reference sequence). The CDR3 spans 18 residues. The CDR3 is CASSQDMRTIEAGNTIYF. The CDR3 DNA reads TGTGCCAGCAGCCAAGACATGAGGACAATTGAGGCTGGAAACACCATATATTTT.

This rearrangement joins TRBV11-2 to TRBJ2-3; the D gene is possibly TRBD2 (6 bases). Trimming removed 4 bases from V and 2 bases from J, with 16 bases in between. This CDR3 has 16 amino acids. Germline CDR1 reads SGHAT; CDR2 reads FQNNGV. This CDR3 is CASSSGTSRNTDTQYF. The CDR3 region has the DNA TGTGCCAGCAGCTCTGGTACTAGCCGTAACACAGATACGCAGTATTTT.

In its sample, this clonotype was seen a few times. The genes are TRBV24-1 and TRBJ2-2, with D possibly being TRBD1 (6 bases). V was trimmed by 0 bases and J by 6 bases, leaving 13 bases between them. The CDR3 sequence is 16 residues long. Germline V gene sequence: CDR1 KGHDR, CDR2 SFDVKD. The CDR3 nucleotides read TGTGCCACCAGTGATTTGAAAGGACAGTTCTCCGGGGAGCTGTTTTTT. It yields the protein CATSDLKGQFSGELFF.

This clonotype was detected many times. This sequence joins TRBV20-1 and TRBJ1-1, with a possible D match to TRBD1 (6 bases). CDR3 size: 14 residues. Trimming took 3 bases from V and 0 from J, leaving 11 bases between them. Germline V gives CDR1 DFQATT, CDR2 SNEGSKA (reference sequence). In DNA form, the CDR3 reads TGCAGTGCTAGCGAAGGGGGAATGAACACTGAAGCTTTCTTT. Protein sequence: CSASEGGMNTEAFF.

The table lists this clonotype with a few counts. V usage is TRBV5-5 and J usage is TRBJ2-5; possibly TRBD2 for D (5 bases). In germline, CDR1 is SGHKS, CDR2 YYEKEE (reference sequence). The CDR3 has 13 residues. Deletions cut 0 bases from V and 7 bases from J, with 10 bases between. As DNA, the CDR3 is TGTGCCAGCAGCTTGGGGATACTAGTGACCCAGTACTTC. Amino acids: CASSLGILVTQYF. The full variable domain, in which reference TRBV5-5 and TRBJ2-5 provide the parts outside the CDR3, is DAGVTQSPTHLIKTRGQQVTLRCSPISGHKSVSWYQQVLGQGPQFIFQYYEKEERGRGNFPDRFSARQFPNYSSELNVNALLLGDSALYLCASSLGILVTQYFGPGTRLLVL.

This clonotype was observed a few times. The genes are TRBV7-2 and TRBJ2-2; D uncertain. Per germline, CDR1 SGHTA and CDR2 FQGNSA. CDR3 length: 15 residues. The ends were cut back, 1 base at V and 7 bases at J, with 13 bases in the middle. The CDR3 region has the DNA TGTGCCAGCAGCTTAGGACCCCTTCAAGGCGGGGAGCTGTTTTTT. Protein: CASSLGPLQGGELFF.

This clonotype was found once. V is TRBV29-1 and J is TRBJ1-2, with D possibly matching TRBD1 (5 bases). The CDR3 is 12 amino acids. From germline, CDR1 is SQVTM and CDR2 ANQGSEA. V lost 4 bases and J lost 9, with 15 bases in between. The CDR3 bases are TGCAGCGTTGCGATGGCAGGGACGAGCTACACCTTC. Translated, it gives CSVAMAGTSYTF.

In its sample, this clonotype was seen a few times. The genes are TRBV27 and TRBJ2-7; TRBD2 matches at 13 bases. V was pared by 1 base and J by 3 bases, with 18 bases of the junction left unmatched. The CDR3 has 21 residues. CDR1 is MNHEY, CDR2 SMNVEV, per germline (reference sequence). DNA of the CDR3: TGTGCCAGCAGTTTATTGGGCCCCGGGACTAGCGGGGTGGGGGAGGTCTACGAGCAGTACTTC. This sequence encodes CASSLLGPGTSGVGEVYEQYF.

This clonotype was seen more than once but under ten times. The genes are TRBV7-6 and TRBJ2-1; D is possibly TRBD1 or TRBD2 (5 bases each). CDR3 length equals 18 residues. Looked up from germline, CDR1 is SGHVS and CDR2 is FNYEAQ. The V end was cut by 5 bases, the J end by 6 bases, with 26 bases between. The CDR3 DNA reads as TGTGCCAGCAGCCCCGGGGTGACCGTAGCGCCCGGGACCAATGAGCAGTTCTTC. This encodes CASSPGVTVAPGTNEQFF. Full variable domain (rest looked up from reference TRBV7-6 and TRBJ2-1): GAGVSQSPRYKVTKRGQDVALRCDPISGHVSLYWYRQALGQGPEFLTYFNYEAQQDKSGLPNDRFSAERPEGSISTLTIQRTEQRDSAMYRCASSPGVTVAPGTNEQFFGPGTRLTVL.

The gene calls are TRBV5-1 and TRBJ1-1; unclear D gene. The CDR3 is 12 amino acids. The V and J ends lost 6 bases and 2 bases respectively, with 8 bases between them. In germline, CDR1 is SGHRS, CDR2 YFSETQ. In DNA, the CDR3 is TGCGCCAGCAAGGTTTCTAACACTGAAGCTTTCTTT. Its translation is CASKVSNTEAFF.

This rearrangement joins TRBV4-2 to TRBJ2-5, with 7 bases that match TRBD2. Germline V gene data show CDR1 as LGHNA and CDR2 as YNFKEQ. Germline trimming cut 1 base from V and 2 bases from J; bases unmatched to any gene: 4. The CDR3 extends over 15 amino acids. CDR3 nucleotide sequence: TGTGCCAGCAGCCAAGGGACTAGGGATCAAGAGACCCAGTACTTC. Amino acids: CASSQGTRDQETQYF.

This clonotype was seen many times. The genes are TRBV3-1 and TRBJ2-1; 9 nucleotides align to TRBD1. The CDR3 runs 16 residues. Germline V gene lookup returns CDR1 LGHDT and CDR2 YNNKEL (reference sequence). V lost 2 bases and J lost 13; bases outside the gene matches: 15. The CDR3 sequence: CASSQHYNRDRVVQFF. CDR3 DNA sequence: TGTGCCAGCAGCCAACATTATAACCGGGACAGGGTTGTTCAGTTCTTC.

J is TRBJ1-1 and V is TRBV5-1, with TRBD1 matching 8 bases. The junction had 3 bases not matched to a gene; V was cut back by 4 bases and J by 1 base. The CDR3 loop spans 14 amino acids. Germline-derived CDR1 and CDR2 are SGHRS and YFSETQ. The CDR3 region has the DNA TGCGCCAGCAGCAACCAGGGGGCGAACACTGAAGCTTTCTTT. This sequence encodes CASSNQGANTEAFF. Together with reference TRBV5-1 and TRBJ1-1, the CDR3 gives the full variable domain: KAGVTQTPRYLIKTRGQQVTLSCSPISGHRSVSWYQQTPGQGLQFLFEYFSETQRNKGNFPGRFSGRQFSNSRSEMNVSTLELGDSALYLCASSNQGANTEAFFGQGTRLTVV.